The source of this T cell receptor beta chain is a study of shared clonotypes between healthy human individuals. Study-wide points: Among non-shared clonotypes, generation probabilities were lower than among those shared by all four donors. Several donors had 5% to 6% of their naive CD4 clonotypes in common.

Only in-frame clones appear in the TCRdb table, and some are missing; sequencing was by immunoSEQ multiplex PCR. The table lists a few million clones, 95% of them singletons. Nashville, Tennessee was home to all donors, who were Caucasian adults. A CD45RA+ naive subset and a CD45RA-negative memory subset were split from CD4+ cells. As concerns this clone: Its specificity is not known.

Sequencing input: naive CD4+ T cells sorted from blood. Subset in this sample: CD45RA+ positively selected. The source is a man aged 18 to 30 in good health.

The CDR3 coding sequence is TGCGCCAGCAGCTACCCGGGACAGATAAGAGCGGGCGCCCAAGAGACCCAGTACTTC. Translating it yields CASSYPGQIRAGAQETQYF. This chain connects TRBV5-1 to TRBJ2-5; D is perhaps TRBD1 (7 bases). CDR1 SGHRS and CDR2 YFSETQ come from the germline V gene. The V gene lost 3 bases and the J gene lost 1 base, with 25 bases spanning the gap. This CDR3 is built from 19 residues.